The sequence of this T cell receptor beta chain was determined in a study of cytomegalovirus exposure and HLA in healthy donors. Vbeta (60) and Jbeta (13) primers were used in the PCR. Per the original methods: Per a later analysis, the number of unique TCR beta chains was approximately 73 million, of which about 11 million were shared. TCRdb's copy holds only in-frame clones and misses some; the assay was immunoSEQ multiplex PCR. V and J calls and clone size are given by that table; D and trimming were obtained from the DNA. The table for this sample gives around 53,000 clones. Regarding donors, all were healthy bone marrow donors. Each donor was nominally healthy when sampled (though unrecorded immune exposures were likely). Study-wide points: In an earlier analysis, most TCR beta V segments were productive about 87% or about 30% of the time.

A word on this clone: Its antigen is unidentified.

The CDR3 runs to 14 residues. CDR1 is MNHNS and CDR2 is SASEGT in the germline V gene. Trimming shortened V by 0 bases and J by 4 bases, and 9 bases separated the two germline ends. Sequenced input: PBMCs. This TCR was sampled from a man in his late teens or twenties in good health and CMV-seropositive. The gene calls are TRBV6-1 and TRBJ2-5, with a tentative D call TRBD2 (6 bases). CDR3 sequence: CASSEAPGLETQYF. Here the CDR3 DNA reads TGTGCCAGCAGTGAAGCGCCGGGACTAGAGACCCAGTACTTC.